This TCR beta chain derives from a study of human T cells and chemical hapten exposure (TCRdb year 2021). At the level of the whole study: For sensitization, 2% DPC in acetone was applied to a 2 cm by 2 cm area of upper inner arm skin. Patients additionally received weekly therapeutic DPC doses to the scalp throughout the roughly 25-week study period. Patch testing was done on the upper back using Finn chambers containing 0.01% DPC, and results were scored after 6 days according to International Contact Dermatitis Research Group standards. Alopecia areata with under or over 50% scalp involvement, alopecia totalis and alopecia universalis were represented in the patient cohort, which was mostly female. Libraries were pooled for sequencing, and variation in per-sample TCR yields was attributed mainly to small differences in library volumes within the pool. The study tracked peripheral blood TCR repertoire changes in vivo during primary and secondary sensitization to the hapten diphenylcyclopropenone (DPC) in alopecia patients. Blood samples were taken from patients before sensitization (week 0) and at 2, 6 and about 24 weeks after DPC sensitization. Nearly 30 alopecia patients provided blood for TCR sequencing at one to four time points (pre-sensitization, 2, 6 and 24 weeks).

Here is what the overall study found, with its caveats: All patients had alopecia, a presumed autoimmune disease, so their immune response might differ from that of healthy individuals. No change with DPC sensitization was found in the number of TCRs above 1 in 1000 frequency, and no evidence of global repertoire structure alterations was found. A positive correlation was found between the number of PT1 expanded TCRs and patch test score, with significance reached at thresholds 8, 16 and 32 but not 4. Repeated subsampling changed both the strength of the expansion versus patch-test correlation and the threshold at which that correlation became significant. Expanded TCRs formed significantly more large CDR3 similarity clusters than pre-sensitization or healthy control sets, consistent with antigen-driven responses.

This specimen's time point label, interpreted: patch test 2, 6 weeks after DPC sensitization. What this sample's treatment or condition label stands for: therapeutic diphenylcyclopropenone sensitization with weekly scalp DPC. At every patch-test visit, the blood draw took place before the patch test was put on. Patients were eligible if aged 18 to 70, diagnosed with alopecia and judged suitable for DPC therapy, and pregnant patients were excluded. Unfractionated whole blood was collected in Tempus Blood RNA tubes, and total RNA was extracted from that blood. The library came from RACE. This sample was sequenced with a NextSeq 500. During library preparation, unique molecular identifiers were attached to individual cDNA molecules so that TCRs could be counted quantitatively and reproducibly. From each blood RNA sample, both TCR alpha and TCR beta chains were sequenced. The study's own analysis went as follows. A median of about 89,000 TCRs per sample was observed, with a range of roughly 20,000 to 750,000. V, J and CDR3 annotation of the TCR reads was carried out using the Decombinator software suite. To make PS versus PT1 abundance plots, every sample was subsampled to the same number of TCRs (28,000). TCRs were defined as expanded if absent before sensitization and observed at least eight times at the 2-week time point. TCRdb ran its own pipeline on the public reads, namely fastp trimming at Q25 and MiXCR clone calling, and kept in-frame beta chains. Identical CDR3 proteins give one entry, which carries the most common genes and DNA. The V and J calls shown here were made by TCRdb, not taken from the authors' results. This sample has tens of thousands of distinct CDR3 sequences in its table, and around 10% of those were observed once. Around 6.8% of the sample comes from the top ten.

Inclusive of the bounding cysteine and phenylalanine, the CDR3 is 16 residues long. Left in the record is the CDR3 DNA by itself, 48 bases read in frame from the first base. From V the trimming removes 2 bases and from J it removes 11 bases, while the gene matches leave 16 bases of the junction unaccounted for. As encoded in the germline V gene, CDR1 is MNHNS while CDR2 is SASEGT. This clonotype has at least ten counts. The antigen it binds to is not known. It has no much larger one-base neighbor in the sample; base qualities were not kept. The sample consisted of whole blood, taken in connection with sensitization to the hapten diphenylcyclopropenone (DPC). The rearranged chain carries TRBV6-1 and TRBJ1-1; 8 nucleotides in the junction match TRBD1. This clonotype was obtained from a woman in her forties or fifties with alopecia areata. Some clones in this sample may be carry-over from other donors' samples. This receptor has the CDR3 CASSERWDRTRGKAFF. The DNA sequence is TGTGCCAGCAGTGAAAGGTGGGACAGGACCCGAGGGAAGGCTTTCTTT.